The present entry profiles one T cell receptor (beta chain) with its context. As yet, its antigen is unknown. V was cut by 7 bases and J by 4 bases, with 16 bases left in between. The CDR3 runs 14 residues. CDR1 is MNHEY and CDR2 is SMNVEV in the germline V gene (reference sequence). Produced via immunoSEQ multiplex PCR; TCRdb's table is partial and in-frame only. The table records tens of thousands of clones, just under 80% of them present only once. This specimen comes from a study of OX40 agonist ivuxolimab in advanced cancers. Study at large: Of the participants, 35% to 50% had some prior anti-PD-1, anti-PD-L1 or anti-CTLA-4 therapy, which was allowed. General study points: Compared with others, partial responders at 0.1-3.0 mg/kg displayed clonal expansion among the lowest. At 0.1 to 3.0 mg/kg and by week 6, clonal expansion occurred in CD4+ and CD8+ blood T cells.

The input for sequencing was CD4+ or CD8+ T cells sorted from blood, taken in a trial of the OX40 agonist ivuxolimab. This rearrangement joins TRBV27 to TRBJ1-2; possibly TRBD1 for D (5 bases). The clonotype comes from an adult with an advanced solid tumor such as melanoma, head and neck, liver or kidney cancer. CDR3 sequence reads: CASTKPGGGYGYTF. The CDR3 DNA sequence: TGTGCCAGCACAAAGCCAGGCGGGGGCTATGGCTACACCTTC.